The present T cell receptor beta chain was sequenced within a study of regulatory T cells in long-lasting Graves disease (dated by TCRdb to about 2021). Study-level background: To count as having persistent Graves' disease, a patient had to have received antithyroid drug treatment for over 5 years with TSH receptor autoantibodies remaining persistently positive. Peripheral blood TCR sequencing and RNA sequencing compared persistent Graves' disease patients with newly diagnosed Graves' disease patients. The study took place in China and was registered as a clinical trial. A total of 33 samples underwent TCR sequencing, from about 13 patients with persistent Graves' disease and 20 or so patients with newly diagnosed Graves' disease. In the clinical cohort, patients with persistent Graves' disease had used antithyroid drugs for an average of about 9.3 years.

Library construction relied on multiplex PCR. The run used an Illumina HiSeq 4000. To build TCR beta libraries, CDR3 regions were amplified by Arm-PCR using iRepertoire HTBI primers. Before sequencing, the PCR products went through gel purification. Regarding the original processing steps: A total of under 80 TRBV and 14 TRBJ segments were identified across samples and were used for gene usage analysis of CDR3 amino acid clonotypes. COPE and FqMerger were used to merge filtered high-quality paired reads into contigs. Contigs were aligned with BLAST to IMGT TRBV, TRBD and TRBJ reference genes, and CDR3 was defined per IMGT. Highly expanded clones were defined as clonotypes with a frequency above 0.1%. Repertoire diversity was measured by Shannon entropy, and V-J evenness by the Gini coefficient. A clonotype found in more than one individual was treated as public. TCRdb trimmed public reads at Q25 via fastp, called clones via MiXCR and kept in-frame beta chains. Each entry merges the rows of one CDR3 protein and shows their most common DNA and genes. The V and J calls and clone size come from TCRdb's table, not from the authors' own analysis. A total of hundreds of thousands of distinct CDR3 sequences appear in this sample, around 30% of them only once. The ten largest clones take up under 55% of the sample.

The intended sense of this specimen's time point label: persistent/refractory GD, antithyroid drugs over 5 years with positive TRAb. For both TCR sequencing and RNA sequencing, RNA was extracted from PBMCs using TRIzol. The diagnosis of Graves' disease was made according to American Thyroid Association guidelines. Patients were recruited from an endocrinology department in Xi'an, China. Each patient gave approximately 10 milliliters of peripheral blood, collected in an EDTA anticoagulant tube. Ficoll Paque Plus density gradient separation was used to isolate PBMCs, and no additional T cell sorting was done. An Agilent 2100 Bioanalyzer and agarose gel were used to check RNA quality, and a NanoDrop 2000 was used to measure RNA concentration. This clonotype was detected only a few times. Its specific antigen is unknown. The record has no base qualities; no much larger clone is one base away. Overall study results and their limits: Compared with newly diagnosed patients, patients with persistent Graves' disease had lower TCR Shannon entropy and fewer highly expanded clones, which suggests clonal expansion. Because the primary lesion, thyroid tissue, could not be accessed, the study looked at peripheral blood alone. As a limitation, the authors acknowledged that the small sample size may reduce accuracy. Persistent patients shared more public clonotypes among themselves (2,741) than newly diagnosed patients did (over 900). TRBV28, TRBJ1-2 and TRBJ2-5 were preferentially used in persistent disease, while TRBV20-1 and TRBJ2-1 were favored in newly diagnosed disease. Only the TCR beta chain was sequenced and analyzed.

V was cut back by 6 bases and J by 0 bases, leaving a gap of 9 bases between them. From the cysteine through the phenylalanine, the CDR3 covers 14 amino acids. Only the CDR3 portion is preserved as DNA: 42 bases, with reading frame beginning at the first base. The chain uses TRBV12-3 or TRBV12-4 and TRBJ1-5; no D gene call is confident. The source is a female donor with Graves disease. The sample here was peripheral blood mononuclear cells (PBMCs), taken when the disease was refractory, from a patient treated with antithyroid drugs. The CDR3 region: CASSQVYSNQPQHF. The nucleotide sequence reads TGTGCCAGCAGCCAGGTTTATAGCAATCAGCCCCAGCATTTT.